The 7 T cell receptor beta chains presented below share a single source sample, sequenced in a study of cytomegalovirus exposure and HLA in healthy donors. Use of 60 Vbeta and 13 Jbeta primers characterized the PCR. TCRdb keeps only in-frame clones here, not all; method: immunoSEQ multiplex PCR. This table has 170,000 or so clones, 84% appearing once. Sequenced input: PBMCs. The receptors derive from a man in his fifties or sixties in good health and CMV-seropositive.

This clone has only one observation. J is TRBJ1-2 and V is TRBV9; 7 bases match TRBD1. The J segment lost 8 bases and the V segment lost 2 bases, leaving 12 bases of the junction unmatched. The CDR3 runs to 15 residues. Germline V gives CDR1 SGDLS, CDR2 YYNGEE. The CDR3 protein is CASSVAPDRAGGYTF. CDR3 nucleotide sequence: TGTGCCAGCAGCGTCGCCCCCGACAGGGCTGGAGGCTACACCTTC.

V usage is TRBV11-2 and J usage is TRBJ2-2, with 10 nucleotides matching TRBD1. Germline CDR1 SGHAT, CDR2 FQNNGV. The V segment lost 6 bases and the J segment 7 bases; nucleotides outside the gene matches: 11. CDR3 length: 16 residues. The chain's CDR3 is CASRTWGTGEGGELFF. The CDR3 nucleotides read TGTGCCAGCAGGACCTGGGGGACAGGGGAAGGCGGGGAGCTGTTTTTT.

This sequence joins TRBV28 and TRBJ1-1; 9 nucleotides align to TRBD1. V dropped 3 bases and J dropped 4; count of bases not matched to a gene: 0. The germline V gene has CDR1 MDHEN and CDR2 SYDVKM. This CDR3 comprises 13 residues. CDR3 DNA: TGTGCCAGCAGTTTGGACAGGGGCACTGAAGCTTTCTTT. As protein: CASSLDRGTEAFF.

The chain has TRBV5-1 and TRBJ2-1; TRBD2 aligns across 12 bases. The germline V gene encodes CDR1 SGHRS and CDR2 YFSETQ. This CDR3 contains 17 residues. Germline trimming cut 2 bases from V and 7 bases from J; bases unmatched to any gene: 10. CDR3: CASSFLMTSGGKNEQFF. The CDR3 DNA reads TGCGCCAGCAGCTTCCTGATGACTAGCGGGGGCAAAAATGAGCAGTTCTTC.

The CDR3 protein is CASSFAGGREQFF. In DNA, the CDR3 is TGTGCCAGCAGTTTCGCGGGGGGACGTGAGCAGTTCTTC. The J gene is TRBJ2-1, the V gene TRBV27; 8 nucleotides agree with TRBD2. CDR1 and CDR2 (germline): MNHEY, SMNVEV (reference sequence). J gave up 9 bases and V 3 bases, and 4 bases lay outside the gene matches. The CDR3 sequence is 13 residues long.

This clone was recorded once. The chain combines TRBV9 with TRBJ2-2; D is possibly TRBD2 (5 bases). Trimming cost V 2 bases and J 8 bases, with 10 bases left between them. The germline V gene has CDR1 SGDLS and CDR2 YYNGEE. This CDR3 comprises 13 residues. CDR3 in DNA: TGTGCCAGCAGCGTGGACTCGGGGGGGGAGCTGTTTTTT. Residues: CASSVDSGGELFF.

This sequence joins TRBV18 and TRBJ1-2, with D possibly matching TRBD1 (6 bases). V was cut by 8 bases and J by 0 bases, with 13 bases left in between. The CDR3 consists of 14 residues. From germline, CDR1 is KGHSH and CDR2 LQKENI. The CDR3 region is CASQGTRANYGYTF. The CDR3 nucleotides are TGTGCCAGCCAGGGGACGAGAGCTAACTATGGCTACACCTTC.